These 14 T cell receptor beta chains share one sample of origin, sequenced in a study of cytomegalovirus exposure and HLA in healthy donors. PCR primers comprised 60 Vbeta and 13 Jbeta primers. Some clones are missing from TCRdb's copy, which holds only in-frame ones; the method was immunoSEQ multiplex PCR. The table records about 90,000 clones, 70% to 85% of them present only once. The sequenced material came from PBMCs. The source of these receptors is a man aged 25-45 years in good health and CMV-seropositive.

The chain uses TRBV25-1 and TRBJ1-2, with 10 bases matching TRBD1. The CDR3 loop spans 15 amino acids. Germline V lookup: CDR1 MGHDK, CDR2 SYGVNS. The V and J ends lost 6 bases and 6 bases, in that order; junction bases with no gene match: 10. The CDR3 region has the DNA TGTGCCAGCAGCGGCAGGACAGGGGGACTACATGGCTACACCTTC. This sequence encodes CASSGRTGGLHGYTF.

The chain is built from TRBV2 and TRBJ2-1; 7 nucleotides align to TRBD1. Per germline, CDR1 SNHLY and CDR2 FYNNEI. The CDR3 has 13 residues. V lost 10 bases and J lost 6; bases outside the gene matches: 9. The CDR3: CAMLRAGGNEQFF. DNA of the CDR3: TGTGCCATGCTAAGGGCAGGGGGCAATGAGCAGTTCTTC. Variable domain in full (rest from reference TRBV2 and TRBJ2-1): EPEVTQTPSHQVTQMGQEVILRCVPISNHLYFYWYRQILGQKVEFLVSFYNNEISEKSEIFDDQFSVERPDGSNFTLKIRSTKLEDSAMYFCAMLRAGGNEQFFGPGTRLTVL.

This sequence joins TRBV4-2 and TRBJ2-7; D is possibly TRBD1 (6 bases). Trimming took off 1 base at V and 0 bases at J, with 10 bases between the two ends. Germline CDR1 is LGHNA and CDR2 is YNFKEQ. There are 15 residues in the CDR3. The CDR3 here is CASSQGTAYSYEQYF. In nucleotides, the CDR3 is TGTGCCAGCAGCCAAGGGACAGCATACTCCTACGAGCAGTACTTC.

The V gene is TRBV4-1, the J gene TRBJ2-7; 7 bases match TRBD2. V was clipped by 0 bases and J by 7 bases; unmatched bases: 9. The V gene's germline CDR1 is MGHRA and CDR2 YSYEKL. CDR3 length equals 15 residues. CDR3 sequence (DNA): TGCGCCAGCAGCCAAGAAAGGACTAGTATTTTAGAGCAGTACTTC. Translated, it gives CASSQERTSILEQYF.

This rearrangement joins TRBV30 to TRBJ2-6, with TRBD2 matching over 11 bases. There are 18 residues in the CDR3. With 6 bases clipped from V and 2 bases from J, the junction kept 12 bases outside the gene matches. Germline V CDR1 and CDR2: GTSNPN, SVGIG (reference sequence). The CDR3 spells CACPSTGTSGAGANVLTF. For the CDR3, the DNA is TGTGCCTGCCCTAGTACCGGGACTAGCGGAGCTGGGGCCAACGTCCTGACTTTC. The entire variable domain, with the rest obtained from reference TRBV30 and TRBJ2-6, is as follows: SQTIHQWPATLVQPVGSPLSLECTVEGTSNPNLYWYRQAAGRGLQLLFYSVGIGQISSEVPQNLSASRPQDRQFILSSKKLLLSDSGFYLCACPSTGTSGAGANVLTFGAGSRLTVL.

The chain combines TRBV30 with TRBJ2-3; TRBD2 agrees at 7 bases. The CDR3 loop spans 18 amino acids. J gave up 2 bases and V 2 bases, and 16 bases lay outside the gene matches. The germline V gene has CDR1 GTSNPN and CDR2 SVGIG (reference sequence). CDR3 protein: CAWSPLALGGSPTDTQYF. In DNA form, the CDR3 reads TGTGCCTGGAGTCCCCTGGCCCTCGGCGGGAGCCCCACAGATACGCAGTATTTT.

The chain uses TRBV5-5 and TRBJ2-3; possibly TRBD1 for D (6 bases). The V end was cut by 4 bases, the J end by 2 bases, with 11 bases between. The CDR3 spans 14 residues. CDR1 and CDR2 from the germline V gene are SGHKS and YYEKEE (reference sequence). The CDR3 sequence: CASSPDRVTDTQYF. The CDR3 DNA follows: TGTGCCAGCAGCCCGGACAGAGTCACAGATACGCAGTATTTT.

The J gene is TRBJ1-2, the V gene TRBV6-1; D unresolved. Germline assignment: CDR1 MNHNS and CDR2 SASEGT. Trimming stripped 11 bases from V and 2 bases from J, with 21 bases between. This CDR3 spans 15 amino acids. The chain's CDR3 is CASQKAIERNYGYTF. The CDR3, as DNA: TGTGCCTCCCAAAAAGCCATAGAGAGAAACTATGGCTACACCTTC.

The chain uses TRBV9 and TRBJ2-2, with D uncertain. The germline V gene has CDR1 SGDLS and CDR2 YYNGEE. This CDR3 has 16 amino acids. V was cut by 0 bases and J by 5 bases, with 14 bases left in between. In DNA form, the CDR3 reads TGTGCCAGCAGCGTAGAGTGGGTTCGCGGAACCGGGGAGCTGTTTTTT. Its translation: CASSVEWVRGTGELFF. The complete variable domain, with remaining parts taken from reference TRBV9 and TRBJ2-2, reads DSGVTQTPKHLITATGQRVTLRCSPRSGDLSVYWYQQSLDQGLQFLIQYYNGEERAKGNILERFSAQQFPDLHSELNLSSLELGDSALYFCASSVEWVRGTGELFFGEGSRLTVL.

V and J are TRBV30 and TRBJ2-1, with TRBD1 identical over 9 bases. The CDR3 spans 16 residues. The V gene's germline CDR1 is GTSNPN and CDR2 SVGIG (reference sequence). V shed 0 bases, J shed 0 bases, and the junction held 3 bases outside the gene matches. The CDR3 nucleotides are TGTGCCTGGAGTGTGGGACAGGGAGGCTCCTACAATGAGCAGTTCTTC. Its translation: CAWSVGQGGSYNEQFF. Using reference TRBV30 and TRBJ2-1 for the parts outside the CDR3, the full variable domain is SQTIHQWPATLVQPVGSPLSLECTVEGTSNPNLYWYRQAAGRGLQLLFYSVGIGQISSEVPQNLSASRPQDRQFILSSKKLLLSDSGFYLCAWSVGQGGSYNEQFFGPGTRLTVL.

V usage is TRBV5-8 and J usage is TRBJ2-7, with 9 positions matching TRBD1. CDR3 length: 14 residues. V dropped 4 bases and J dropped 2; count of bases not matched to a gene: 4. Germline lookup yields CDR1 SGHTS and CDR2 YDEGEE. CDR3: CASSPWDRAYEQYF. The DNA for the CDR3 is TGTGCCAGCAGCCCATGGGACAGGGCCTACGAGCAGTACTTC.

The chain couples TRBV7-9 to TRBJ1-5; D is possibly TRBD1 (5 bases). The CDR3 has 17 residues. The V gene lost 1 base and the J gene lost 2 bases, with 15 bases spanning the gap. Germline V gives CDR1 SEHNR, CDR2 FQNEAQ (reference sequence). The CDR3 DNA follows: TGTGCCAGCAGCTTAGGGACCGGGGGGGAAGGCAATCAGCCCCAGCATTTT. Protein: CASSLGTGGEGNQPQHF.

The V call is TRBV19, the J call TRBJ2-5, with TRBD2 matching 9 bases. CDR1 and CDR2 (germline): LNHDA, SQIVND (reference sequence). J was trimmed by 1 base and V by 1 base; bases with no gene match: 1. The CDR3 covers 15 residues. The CDR3 loop reads CASSIGGGAQETQYF. The CDR3 nucleotides read TGTGCCAGTAGTATAGGCGGGGGGGCCCAAGAGACCCAGTACTTC. The complete variable domain, with remaining parts taken from reference TRBV19 and TRBJ2-5, reads DGGITQSPKYLFRKEGQNVTLSCEQNLNHDAMYWYRQDPGQGLRLIYYSQIVNDFQKGDIAEGYSVSREKKESFPLTVTSAQKNPTAFYLCASSIGGGAQETQYFGPGTRLLVL.

V usage is TRBV28 and J usage is TRBJ1-1; D may be TRBD1 (6 bases). Trimming pared 3 bases from V and 7 bases from J, leaving 9 bases between. The V gene's germline CDR1 is MDHEN and CDR2 SYDVKM. The CDR3 is 12 amino acids. CDR3 coding DNA: TGTGCCAGCAGTTTCCGGGACAATGAAGCTTTCTTT. Amino acids: CASSFRDNEAFF.